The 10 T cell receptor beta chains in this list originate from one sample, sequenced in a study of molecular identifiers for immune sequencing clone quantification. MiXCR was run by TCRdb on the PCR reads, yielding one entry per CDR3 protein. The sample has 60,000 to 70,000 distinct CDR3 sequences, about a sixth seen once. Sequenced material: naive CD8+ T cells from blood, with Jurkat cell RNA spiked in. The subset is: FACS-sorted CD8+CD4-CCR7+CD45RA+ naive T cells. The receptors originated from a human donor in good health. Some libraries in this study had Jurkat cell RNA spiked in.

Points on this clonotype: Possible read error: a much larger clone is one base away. The CDR3 sequence is CASSLKSTDTQCF. The CDR3 DNA follows: TGTGCCAGCAGCTTAAAAAGCACAGATACGCAGTGTTTT. The chain links TRBV11-2 to TRBJ2-3, with D unclear. Germline V lookup: CDR1 SGHAT, CDR2 FQNNGV. This CDR3 has 13 residues.

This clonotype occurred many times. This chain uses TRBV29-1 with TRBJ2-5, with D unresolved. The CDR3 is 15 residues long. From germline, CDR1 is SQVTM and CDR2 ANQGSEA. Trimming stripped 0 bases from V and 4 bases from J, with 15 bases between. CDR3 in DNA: TGCAGCGTTGAAGATCGTGGTAGTCCTGCAGAGACCCAGTACTTC. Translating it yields CSVEDRGSPAETQYF.

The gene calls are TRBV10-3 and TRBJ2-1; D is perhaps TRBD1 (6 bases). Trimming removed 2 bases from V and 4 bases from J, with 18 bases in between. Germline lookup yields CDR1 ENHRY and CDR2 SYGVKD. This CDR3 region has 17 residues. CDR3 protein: CAISEAPGQGHYNEQFF. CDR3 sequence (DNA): TGTGCCATCAGTGAGGCCCCGGGACAAGGGCATTACAATGAGCAGTTCTTC.

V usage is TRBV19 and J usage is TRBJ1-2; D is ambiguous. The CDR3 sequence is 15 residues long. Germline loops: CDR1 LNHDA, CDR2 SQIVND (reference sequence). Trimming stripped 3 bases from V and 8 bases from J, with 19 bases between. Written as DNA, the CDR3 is TGTGCCAGTAGTATGTATTCAGCGGGAGGATTCGGCTACACCTTC. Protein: CASSMYSAGGFGYTF. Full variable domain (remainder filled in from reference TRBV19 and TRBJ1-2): DGGITQSPKYLFRKEGQNVTLSCEQNLNHDAMYWYRQDPGQGLRLIYYSQIVNDFQKGDIAEGYSVSREKKESFPLTVTSAQKNPTAFYLCASSMYSAGGFGYTFGSGTRLTVV.

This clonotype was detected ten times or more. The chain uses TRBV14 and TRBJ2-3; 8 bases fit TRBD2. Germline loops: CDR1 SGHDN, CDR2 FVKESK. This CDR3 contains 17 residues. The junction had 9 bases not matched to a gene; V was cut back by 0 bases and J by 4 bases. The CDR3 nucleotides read TGTGCCAGCAGCCAAGATAGGGTAGCGGGACCCTCAGATACGCAGTATTTT. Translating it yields CASSQDRVAGPSDTQYF.

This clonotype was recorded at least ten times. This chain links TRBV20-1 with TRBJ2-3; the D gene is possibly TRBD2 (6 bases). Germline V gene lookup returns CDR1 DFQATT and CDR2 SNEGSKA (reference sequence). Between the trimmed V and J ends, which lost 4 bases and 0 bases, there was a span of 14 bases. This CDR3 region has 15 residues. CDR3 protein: CSATATGLSTDTQYF. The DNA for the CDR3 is TGCAGTGCTACGGCTACGGGACTTAGCACAGATACGCAGTATTTT.

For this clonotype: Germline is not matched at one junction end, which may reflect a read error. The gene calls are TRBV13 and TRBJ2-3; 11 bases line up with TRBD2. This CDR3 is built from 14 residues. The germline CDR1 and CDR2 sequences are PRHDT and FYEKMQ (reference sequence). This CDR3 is CASGLGLAGDTQYF. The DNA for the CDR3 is TGTGCCAGCGGCTTAGGACTAGCGGGAGATACGCAGTATTTT.

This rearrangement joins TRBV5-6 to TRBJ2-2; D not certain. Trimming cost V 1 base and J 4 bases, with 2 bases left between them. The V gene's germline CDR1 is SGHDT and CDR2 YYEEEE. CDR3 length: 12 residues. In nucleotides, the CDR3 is TGTGCCAGCAGCTTGATCACCGGGGAGCTGTTTTTT. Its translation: CASSLITGELFF.

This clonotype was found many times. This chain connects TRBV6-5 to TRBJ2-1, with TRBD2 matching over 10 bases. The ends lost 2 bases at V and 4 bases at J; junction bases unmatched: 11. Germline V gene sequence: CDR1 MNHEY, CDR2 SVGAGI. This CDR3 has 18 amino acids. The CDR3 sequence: CASSYRRSTSGRYNEQFF. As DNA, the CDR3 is TGTGCCAGCAGTTACAGGAGATCGACTAGCGGGCGATACAATGAGCAGTTCTTC.

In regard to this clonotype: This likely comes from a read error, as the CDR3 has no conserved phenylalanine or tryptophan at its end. The CDR3 DNA follows: TGTGCCAGCAGTTTTTCTTCGGGTAAGCCCCAGCATTTG. Its protein product is CASSFSSGKPQHL. This rearrangement joins TRBV28 to TRBJ1-5; no firm D call. V was clipped by 3 bases and J by 8 bases, with 11 bases between them. Per the germline V gene, CDR1 is MDHEN and CDR2 is SYDVKM. This CDR3 comprises 13 residues.